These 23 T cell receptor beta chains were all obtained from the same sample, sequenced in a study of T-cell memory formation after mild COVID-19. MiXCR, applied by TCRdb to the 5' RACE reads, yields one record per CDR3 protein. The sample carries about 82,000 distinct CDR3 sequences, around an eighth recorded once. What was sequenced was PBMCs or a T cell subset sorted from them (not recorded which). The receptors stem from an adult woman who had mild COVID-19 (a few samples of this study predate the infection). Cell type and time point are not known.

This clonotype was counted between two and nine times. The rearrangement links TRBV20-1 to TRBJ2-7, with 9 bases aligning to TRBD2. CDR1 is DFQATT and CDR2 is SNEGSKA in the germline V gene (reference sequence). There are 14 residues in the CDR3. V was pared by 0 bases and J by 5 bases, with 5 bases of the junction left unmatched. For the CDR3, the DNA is TGCAGTGCTAGAGAGTTTAGCGGGAGCGACGAGCAGTACTTC. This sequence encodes CSAREFSGSDEQYF.

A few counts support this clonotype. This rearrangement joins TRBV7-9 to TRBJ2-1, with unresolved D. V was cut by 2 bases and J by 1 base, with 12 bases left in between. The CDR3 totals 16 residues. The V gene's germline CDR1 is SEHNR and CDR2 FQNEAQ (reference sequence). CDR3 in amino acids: CASSLSGLSSYNEQFF. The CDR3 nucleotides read TGTGCCAGCAGCTTAAGTGGCCTCAGTTCCTACAATGAGCAGTTCTTC.

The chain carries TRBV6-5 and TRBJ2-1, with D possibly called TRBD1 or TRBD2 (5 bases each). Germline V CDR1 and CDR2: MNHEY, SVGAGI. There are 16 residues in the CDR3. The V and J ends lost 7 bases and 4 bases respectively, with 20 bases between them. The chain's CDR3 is CASNREGGGIYNEQFF. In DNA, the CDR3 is TGTGCCAGCAATCGAGAAGGTGGGGGAATATACAATGAGCAGTTCTTC.

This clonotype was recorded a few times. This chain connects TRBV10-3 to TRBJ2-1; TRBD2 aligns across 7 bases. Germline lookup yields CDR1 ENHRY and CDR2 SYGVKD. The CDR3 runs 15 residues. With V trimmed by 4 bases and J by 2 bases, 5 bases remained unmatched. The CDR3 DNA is TGTGCCATCAGTGGGGAGGGAAAGGCCTACAATGAGCAGTTCTTC. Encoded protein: CAISGEGKAYNEQFF.

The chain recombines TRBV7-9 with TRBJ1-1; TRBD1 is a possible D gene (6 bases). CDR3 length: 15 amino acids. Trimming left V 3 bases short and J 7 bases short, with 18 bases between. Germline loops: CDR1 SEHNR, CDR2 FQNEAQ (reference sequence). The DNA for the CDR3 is TGTGCCAGCAGCTTCCCCCCGGGACAAATTCTTGAAGCTTTCTTT. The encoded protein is CASSFPPGQILEAFF.

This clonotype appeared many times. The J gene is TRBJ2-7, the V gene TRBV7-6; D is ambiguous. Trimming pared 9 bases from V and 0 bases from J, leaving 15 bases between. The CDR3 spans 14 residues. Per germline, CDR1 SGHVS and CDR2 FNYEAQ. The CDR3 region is CASSPQSSSYEQYF. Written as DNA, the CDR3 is TGTGCCAGTAGCCCCCAGAGTAGCTCCTACGAGCAGTACTTC.

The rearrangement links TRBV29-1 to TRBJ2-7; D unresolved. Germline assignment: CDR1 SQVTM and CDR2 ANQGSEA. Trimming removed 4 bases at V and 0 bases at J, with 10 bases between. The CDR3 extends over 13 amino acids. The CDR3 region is CSVGVADSYEQYF. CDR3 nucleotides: TGCAGCGTTGGAGTTGCAGACTCCTACGAGCAGTACTTC.

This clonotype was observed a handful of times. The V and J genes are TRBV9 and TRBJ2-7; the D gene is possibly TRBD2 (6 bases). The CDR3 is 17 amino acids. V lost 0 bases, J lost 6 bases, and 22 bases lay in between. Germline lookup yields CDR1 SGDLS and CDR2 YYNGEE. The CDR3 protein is CASSVGDSPFGSVEQYF. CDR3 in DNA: TGTGCCAGCAGCGTAGGGGACTCCCCTTTTGGATCAGTCGAGCAGTACTTC.

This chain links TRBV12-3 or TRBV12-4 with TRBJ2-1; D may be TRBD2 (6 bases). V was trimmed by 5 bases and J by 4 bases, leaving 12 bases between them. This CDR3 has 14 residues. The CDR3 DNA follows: TGTGCCAGCAGTCCCACTGGGACTTACAATGAGCAGTTCTTC. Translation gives CASSPTGTYNEQFF.

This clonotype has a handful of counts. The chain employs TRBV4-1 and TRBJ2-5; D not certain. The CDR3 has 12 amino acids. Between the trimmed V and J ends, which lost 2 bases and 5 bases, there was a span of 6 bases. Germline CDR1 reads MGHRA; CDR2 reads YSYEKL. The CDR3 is CASSQSWETQYF. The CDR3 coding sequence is TGCGCCAGCAGCCAATCTTGGGAGACCCAGTACTTC.

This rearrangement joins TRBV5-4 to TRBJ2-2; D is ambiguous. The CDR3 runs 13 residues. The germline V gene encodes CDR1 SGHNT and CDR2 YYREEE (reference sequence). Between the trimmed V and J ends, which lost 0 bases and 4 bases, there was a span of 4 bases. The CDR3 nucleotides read TGTGCCAGCAGCTTGGTCCTCACCGGGGAGCTGTTTTTT. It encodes CASSLVLTGELFF. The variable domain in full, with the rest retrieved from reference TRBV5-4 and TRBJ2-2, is ETGVTQSPTHLIKTRGQQVTLRCSSQSGHNTVSWYQQALGQGPQFIFQYYREEENGRGNFPPRFSGLQFPNYSSELNVNALELDDSALYLCASSLVLTGELFFGEGSRLTVL.

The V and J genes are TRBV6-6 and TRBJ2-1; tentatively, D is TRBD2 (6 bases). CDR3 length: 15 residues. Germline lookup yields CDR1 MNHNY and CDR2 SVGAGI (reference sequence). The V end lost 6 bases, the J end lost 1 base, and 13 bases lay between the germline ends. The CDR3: CASSSRDSSYNEQFF. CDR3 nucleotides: TGTGCCAGCAGCTCCCGGGACTCATCCTACAATGAGCAGTTCTTC.

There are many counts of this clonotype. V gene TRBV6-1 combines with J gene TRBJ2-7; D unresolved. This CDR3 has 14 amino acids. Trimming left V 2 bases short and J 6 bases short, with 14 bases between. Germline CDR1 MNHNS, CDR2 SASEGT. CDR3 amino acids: CASSERVAIGEQYF. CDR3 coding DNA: TGTGCCAGCAGTGAAAGGGTGGCCATTGGCGAGCAGTACTTC.

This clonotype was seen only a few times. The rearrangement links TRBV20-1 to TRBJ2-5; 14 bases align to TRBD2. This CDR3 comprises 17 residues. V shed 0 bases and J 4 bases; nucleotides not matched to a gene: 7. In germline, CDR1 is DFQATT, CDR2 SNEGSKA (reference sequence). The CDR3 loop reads CSARDLAGTSGGETQYF. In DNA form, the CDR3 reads TGCAGTGCTAGAGATCTTGCTGGGACTAGCGGGGGAGAGACCCAGTACTTC.

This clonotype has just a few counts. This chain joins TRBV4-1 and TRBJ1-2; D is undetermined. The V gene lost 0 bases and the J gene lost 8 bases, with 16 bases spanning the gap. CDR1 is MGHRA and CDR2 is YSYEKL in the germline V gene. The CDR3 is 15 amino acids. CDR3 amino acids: CASSQDLITATGYTF. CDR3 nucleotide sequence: TGCGCCAGCAGCCAAGATCTTATCACGGCCACGGGCTACACCTTC.

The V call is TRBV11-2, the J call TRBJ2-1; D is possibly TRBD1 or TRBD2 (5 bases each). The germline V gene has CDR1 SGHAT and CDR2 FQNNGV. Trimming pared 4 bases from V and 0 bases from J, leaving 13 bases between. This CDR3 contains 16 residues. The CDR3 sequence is CASSSTGRSSYNEQFF. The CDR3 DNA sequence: TGTGCCAGCAGCTCGACGGGACGGAGCTCCTACAATGAGCAGTTCTTC.

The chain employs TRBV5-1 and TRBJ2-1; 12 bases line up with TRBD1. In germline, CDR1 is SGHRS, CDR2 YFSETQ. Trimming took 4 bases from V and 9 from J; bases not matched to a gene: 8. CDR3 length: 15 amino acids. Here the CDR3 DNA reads TGCGCCAGCAGCGTGGGACAGGGGGCGTTTCTTGAGCAGTTCTTC. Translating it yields CASSVGQGAFLEQFF.

CDR3 sequence: CASGRTDTQYF. In nucleotides, the CDR3 is TGTGCCAGCGGGCGCACAGATACGCAGTATTTT. This chain joins TRBV6-5 and TRBJ2-3; D not resolved. The CDR3 extends over 11 amino acids. Germline V gives CDR1 MNHEY, CDR2 SVGAGI. The V end lost 8 bases, the J end lost 1 base, and 4 bases lay between the germline ends.

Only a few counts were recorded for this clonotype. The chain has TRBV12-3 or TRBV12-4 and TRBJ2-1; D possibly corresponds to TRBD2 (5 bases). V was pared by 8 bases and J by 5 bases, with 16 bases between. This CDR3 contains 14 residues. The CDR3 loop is CASFQGGRHNEQFF. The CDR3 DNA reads TGTGCCAGCTTTCAAGGAGGCCGCCACAATGAGCAGTTCTTC.

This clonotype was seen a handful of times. This CDR3 reads CASGYTQGEGPTDTQYF. The CDR3 DNA follows: TGTGCCAGCGGTTATACACAGGGAGAGGGTCCCACAGATACGCAGTATTTT. The chain has TRBV12-3 or TRBV12-4 and TRBJ2-3, with TRBD1 as a possible D gene (6 bases). Trimming shortened V by 8 bases and J by 2 bases, and 23 bases separated the two germline ends. This CDR3 has 17 amino acids.

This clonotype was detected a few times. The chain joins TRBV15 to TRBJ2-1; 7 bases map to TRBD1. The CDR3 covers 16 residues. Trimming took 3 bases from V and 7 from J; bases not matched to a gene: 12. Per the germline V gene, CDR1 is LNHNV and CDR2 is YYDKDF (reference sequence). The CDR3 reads CATSRQTGTFWNEQFF. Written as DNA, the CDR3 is TGTGCCACCAGCAGGCAGACAGGGACCTTTTGGAATGAGCAGTTCTTC.

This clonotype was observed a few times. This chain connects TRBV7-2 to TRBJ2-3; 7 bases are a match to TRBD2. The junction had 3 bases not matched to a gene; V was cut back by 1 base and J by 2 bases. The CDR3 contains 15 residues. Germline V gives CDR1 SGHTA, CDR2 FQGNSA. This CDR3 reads CASSLDLAVTDTQYF. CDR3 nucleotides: TGTGCCAGCAGCTTAGATCTAGCGGTCACAGATACGCAGTATTTT.

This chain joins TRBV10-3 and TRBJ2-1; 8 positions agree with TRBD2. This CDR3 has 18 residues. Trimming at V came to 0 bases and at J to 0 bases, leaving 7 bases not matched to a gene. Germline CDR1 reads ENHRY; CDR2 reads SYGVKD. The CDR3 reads CAISESLAVTSSYNEQFF. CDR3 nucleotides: TGTGCCATCAGTGAGTCACTAGCGGTGACTTCCTCCTACAATGAGCAGTTCTTC.